Presented here are 21 T cell receptor beta chains from one specimen sequenced in a study of circulating and synovial CD4+ cells in juvenile arthritis. Profiled with immunoSEQ multiplex PCR; TCRdb holds only in-frame clones, not every one. The sample carries tens of thousands of clones, roughly 95% recorded once. Sequencing was carried out using CD4+ T cells from blood. The receptors originated from a human donor with juvenile idiopathic arthritis.

The chain is built from TRBV19 and TRBJ1-4, with 7 bases fitting TRBD1. The CDR3 runs to 14 residues. Germline values: CDR1 LNHDA, CDR2 SQIVND (reference sequence). The trim removed 1 base at V and 8 bases at J, leaving 4 bases unmatched. CDR3 bases: TGTGCCAGTAGTATAGGACAGGGTTACGAAAAACTGTTTTTT. Translation: CASSIGQGYEKLFF.

The CDR3 loop reads CASSPPHARDYGYTF. The CDR3 region has the DNA TGCGCCAGCAGCCCCCCCCACGCCAGGGACTATGGCTACACCTTC. This sequence joins TRBV4-1 and TRBJ1-2; tentative D call: TRBD1 (5 bases). Germline-derived CDR1 and CDR2 are MGHRA and YSYEKL. V dropped 4 bases and J dropped 3 bases, with 15 bases sitting between them. The length of the CDR3 is 15 residues.

The rearrangement joins TRBV6-5 to TRBJ2-7; TRBD2 matches at 9 bases. J gave up 0 bases and V 6 bases, and 3 bases lay outside the gene matches. The germline CDR1 and CDR2 sequences are MNHEY and SVGAGI. There are 14 residues in the CDR3. CDR3 bases: TGTGCCAGCAGCTATAGCGGGAGCTCCTACGAGCAGTACTTC. Amino acids: CASSYSGSSYEQYF.

The gene calls are TRBV18 and TRBJ2-1; D remains unclear. V lost 2 bases and J 5 bases, leaving 10 bases between the germline ends. Germline-derived CDR1 and CDR2 are KGHSH and LQKENI. The CDR3 contains 14 residues. The CDR3 here is CASSPIRSDNEQFF. CDR3 nucleotide sequence: TGTGCCAGCTCACCAATTAGGAGTGACAATGAGCAGTTCTTC.

This chain joins TRBV9 and TRBJ2-2, with D perhaps TRBD1 (5 bases). CDR1 is SGDLS and CDR2 is YYNGEE in the germline V gene. This CDR3 is 13 amino acids long. V lost 3 bases and J lost 3, with 6 bases in between. In DNA, the CDR3 is TGTGCCAGCAGCGCAGGGTACACCGGGGAGCTGTTTTTT. This translates into CASSAGYTGELFF.

The chain couples TRBV14 to TRBJ2-2, with D hard to call. V was trimmed by 0 bases and J by 2 bases, leaving 4 bases between them. The CDR3 loop spans 14 amino acids. Germline CDR1 and CDR2: SGHDN and FVKESK. This chain's CDR3 is CASSQDLNTGELFF. The CDR3 nucleotides read TGTGCCAGCAGCCAAGATCTCAACACCGGGGAGCTGTTTTTT.

The chain employs TRBV9 and TRBJ2-5, with TRBD1 matching over 9 bases. Germline assignment: CDR1 SGDLS and CDR2 YYNGEE. The CDR3 sequence is 15 residues long. V dropped 4 bases and J dropped 5; count of bases not matched to a gene: 9. The CDR3 sequence is CASSTGTGRDETQYF. CDR3 nucleotide sequence: TGTGCCAGCAGCACCGGGACAGGGCGAGACGAGACCCAGTACTTC.

This chain links TRBV5-4 with TRBJ1-2; no reliable D call. The V and J ends lost 3 bases and 2 bases respectively, with 17 bases between them. This CDR3 comprises 16 residues. Germline V lookup: CDR1 SGHNT, CDR2 YYREEE (reference sequence). The CDR3 protein is CASSSLTGRKNYGYTF. CDR3 DNA: TGTGCCAGCAGCTCACTCACCGGGAGGAAGAACTATGGCTACACCTTC.

The chain joins TRBV30 to TRBJ2-5, with TRBD2 as a possible D gene (6 bases). The ends were cut back, 5 bases at V and 1 base at J, with 11 bases in the middle. This CDR3 contains 13 residues. Germline V gene lookup returns CDR1 GTSNPN and CDR2 SVGIG (reference sequence). CDR3 sequence (DNA): TGTGCCTGGGCGGGCGGGACCCAAGAGACCCAGTACTTC. The encoded protein is CAWAGGTQETQYF.

Notes on this clone: Other nucleotide sequences from this sample produce the same CDR3. The chain carries TRBV6-6 and TRBJ1-6; no clear D gene. The germline CDR1 and CDR2 sequences are MNHNY and SVGAGI (reference sequence). The V end lost 2 bases, the J end lost 7 bases, and 9 bases lay between the germline ends. The CDR3 runs to 14 residues. The CDR3 region is CASSYVAENSPLHF. The DNA for the CDR3 is TGTGCCAGCAGTTACGTGGCAGAAAATTCACCCCTCCACTTT.

The chain carries TRBV27 and TRBJ2-7; 8 bases match TRBD1. CDR1 is MNHEY, CDR2 SMNVEV, per germline (reference sequence). CDR3 length equals 14 residues. The V and J ends lost 5 bases and 6 bases, in that order; junction bases with no gene match: 9. The CDR3 loop reads CASSPWTGFGEQYF. The CDR3 DNA reads TGTGCCAGCAGTCCATGGACAGGGTTTGGCGAGCAGTACTTC.

The chain recombines TRBV2 with TRBJ2-5; 8 bases fit TRBD2. The CDR3 has 15 residues. In germline, CDR1 is SNHLY, CDR2 FYNNEI. The J segment lost 5 bases and the V segment lost 5 bases, leaving 10 bases of the junction unmatched. The CDR3 sequence: CASSYKRESVETQYF. The CDR3 DNA sequence: TGTGCCAGCAGTTATAAGCGGGAGAGTGTGGAGACCCAGTACTTC.

J is TRBJ2-7 and V is TRBV6-1, with a tentative D call TRBD2 (6 bases). The CDR3 totals 14 residues. Per the germline V gene, CDR1 is MNHNS and CDR2 is SASEGT. Trimming removed 6 bases from V and 3 bases from J, with 15 bases in between. Here the CDR3 DNA reads TGTGCCAGCAGAAGCGGGCGGGGAAGCTACGAGCAGTACTTC. Translation: CASRSGRGSYEQYF.

The chain is built from TRBV7-9 and TRBJ2-1, with D maybe TRBD2 (6 bases). V shed 2 bases and J shed 5 bases, with 10 bases lying between them. Germline loops: CDR1 SEHNR, CDR2 FQNEAQ (reference sequence). This CDR3 is built from 14 residues. Written as DNA, the CDR3 is TGTGCCAGCAGCTTAACGCGGGGCAACAATGAGCAGTTCTTC. Its translation: CASSLTRGNNEQFF.

The J gene is TRBJ2-4, the V gene TRBV29-1, with TRBD2 identical over 8 bases. This CDR3 has 13 residues. The ends lost 5 bases at V and 3 bases at J; junction bases unmatched: 3. Germline assignment: CDR1 SQVTM and CDR2 ANQGSEA. The CDR3 protein is CSVTTSGKNIQYF. The CDR3 DNA sequence: TGCAGCGTTACTACTAGCGGCAAAAACATTCAGTACTTC.

J is TRBJ1-5 and V is TRBV6-5; perhaps TRBD1 as D (6 bases). V was trimmed by 6 bases and J by 0 bases, leaving 12 bases between them. Germline values: CDR1 MNHEY, CDR2 SVGAGI. This CDR3 is 15 amino acids long. The CDR3 is CASSRDMFSNQPQHF. DNA of the CDR3: TGTGCCAGCAGCCGGGACATGTTTAGCAATCAGCCCCAGCATTTT.

The J gene is TRBJ1-4, the V gene TRBV21-1; TRBD1 was called by the table and not checked on the DNA. TRBV21-1 has pseudogene status. The CDR3 sequence is 15 residues long. CDR3 nucleotides: TGTGCCAGCAGCATTGGACAAGCAACTAATGAAAAACTGTTTTTT. Translation gives CASSIGQATNEKLFF.

In regard to this clone: This same CDR3 is encoded by further DNA sequences in the sample. V usage is TRBV6-5 and J usage is TRBJ1-6; weak D call: TRBD1 (5 bases). This CDR3 is built from 12 residues. Trimming left V 9 bases short and J 2 bases short, with 5 bases between. Germline lookup yields CDR1 MNHEY and CDR2 SVGAGI. CDR3 amino acids: CARQAYNSPLHF. In DNA form, the CDR3 reads TGTGCCAGACAGGCCTATAATTCACCCCTCCACTTT.

The rearrangement uses TRBV15 and TRBJ2-1, with TRBD1 as a possible D gene (6 bases). The V and J ends lost 7 bases and 12 bases respectively, with 16 bases between them. Germline V gene data show CDR1 as LNHNV and CDR2 as YYDKDF (reference sequence). The CDR3 extends over 12 amino acids. The CDR3 nucleotides are TGTGCCACCACTTCACTAGGGGGTCTGCAGTTCTTC. Translated: CATTSLGGLQFF. Combining the CDR3 with reference TRBV15 and TRBJ2-1 gives the whole variable domain DAMVIQNPRYQVTQFGKPVTLSCSQTLNHNVMYWYQQKSSQAPKLLFHYYDKDFNNEADTPDNFQSRRPNTSFCFLDIRSPGLGDTAMYLCATTSLGGLQFFGPGTRLTVL.

This clone was recorded only once. CDR3 coding DNA: TGTGCCAGCAGCTTAGGGCCAGCGGGGGCGGAAGGGACCCAGTACTTC. It translates to CASSLGPAGAEGTQYF. V is TRBV7-2 and J is TRBJ2-5, with 8 bases lining up with TRBD2. Losses at the gene ends were 1 base for V and 7 bases for J; bases not matched to a gene: 11. This CDR3 is built from 16 residues. The germline V gene encodes CDR1 SGHTA and CDR2 FQGNSA.

The chain links TRBV28 to TRBJ2-2; perhaps TRBD2 as D (6 bases). Trimming cost V 8 bases and J 4 bases, with 17 bases left between them. CDR3 size: 15 residues. CDR1 is MDHEN and CDR2 is SYDVKM in the germline V gene. The CDR3 nucleotides are TGTGCCAGCCGGGGATGGGGGGAACCCACCGGGGAGCTGTTTTTT. Its protein product is CASRGWGEPTGELFF.